This TCR beta chain is from a study of T cell clonality in common variable immunodeficiency. Germline CDR1 is SGHRS and CDR2 is YFSETQ. V lost 2 bases to trimming and J lost 6 bases, with 14 bases between them. This CDR3 comprises 14 residues. Study findings and constraints: Fewer deletions and N-nucleotide insertions were reportedly seen in common variable immunodeficiency TCR beta sequences. Compared with healthy controls, CVID subjects showed increased TCRbeta clonality, mostly in about a third. CVID patient heterogeneity limited repertoire-clinical complication correlations. Authors noted CVID clonality's cause needs subpopulation repertoire sequencing.

Sequencing input was equivalent genomic DNA from CVID and controls. Only in-frame clones appear in the TCRdb table, and some are missing; sequencing was by immunoSEQ multiplex PCR. This sample has about 20,000 clones and no singletons, with roughly 2.7% in the ten largest. This clone showed up just a few times. Its antigen is still unknown. Read sequence stops 3 residues before the CDR3 end, and the germline J gene provides the missing end. This sequence was found in a human donor with common variable immunodeficiency. Sequenced sample: peripheral blood mononuclear cells. The rearrangement uses TRBV5-1 and TRBJ1-2; perhaps TRBD1 as D (6 bases). The sequenced part of the CDR3 DNA is TGCGCCAGCAGCTTTGCAGGGGAAGTACATGGC. Translated: CASSFAGEVHG. The full CDR3 protein reads CASSFAGEVHGYTF.